This TCR beta chain originates from a study of cytomegalovirus exposure and HLA in healthy donors. Findings and caveats of the study: Association with HLA alleles at 0.05 false discovery rate was found for 15,000 to 20,000 TCR beta sequences in a later analysis. About 87% or about 30% of the time was how often most TCR beta V segments were productive, according to an earlier analysis. Both high specificity and high sensitivity reportedly marked the classifier's diagnosis of cytomegalovirus status.

To note about this clone: Its specificity is not known.

The study ran its PCR with 60 Vbeta and 13 Jbeta primers. How the authors handled the data: Counted up in a later analysis, unique TCR beta chains came to approximately 77 million, with around 9.9 million shared. Method: immunoSEQ multiplex PCR; TCRdb's copy keeps in-frame clones and lacks some. D and trimming come from the DNA, and the V and J calls and clone size come from that table. This repertoire shows over 120,000 clones, approximately 80% found once; its top ten account for 2% to 3%. The source is a man aged 45-65 years in good health and CMV-seronegative. The sequenced material came from PBMCs.

CDR3 protein: CASSLGSQSSYEQYF. CDR3 DNA: TGTGCCAGCAGCTTAGGGAGCCAGAGCTCCTACGAGCAGTACTTC. The gene calls are TRBV5-4 and TRBJ2-7; possibly TRBD2 for D (5 bases). The CDR3 spans 15 residues. V lost 2 bases and J 0 bases, leaving 12 bases between the germline ends. Germline CDR1 reads SGHNT; CDR2 reads YYREEE (reference sequence).